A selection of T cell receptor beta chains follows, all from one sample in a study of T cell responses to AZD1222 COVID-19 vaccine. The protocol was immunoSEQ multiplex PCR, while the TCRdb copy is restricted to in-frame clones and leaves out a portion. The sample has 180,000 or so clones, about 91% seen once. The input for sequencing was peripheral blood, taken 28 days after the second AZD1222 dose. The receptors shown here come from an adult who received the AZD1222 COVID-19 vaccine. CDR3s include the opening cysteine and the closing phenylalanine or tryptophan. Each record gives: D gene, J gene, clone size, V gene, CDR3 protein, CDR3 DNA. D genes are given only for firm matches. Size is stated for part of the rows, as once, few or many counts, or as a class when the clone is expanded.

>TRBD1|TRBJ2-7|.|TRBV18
CASSSRTGLYEQYF
TGTGCCAGCTCATCCCGGACAGGGCTCTACGAGCAGTACTTC
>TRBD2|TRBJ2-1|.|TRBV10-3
CAISGPPTSGSWDEQFF
TGTGCCATCAGTGGGCCCCCGACTAGCGGGAGTTGGGATGAGCAGTTCTTC
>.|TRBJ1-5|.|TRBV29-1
CSVAAGTGQPQHF
TGCAGCGTTGCGGCAGGTACTGGTCAGCCCCAGCATTTT
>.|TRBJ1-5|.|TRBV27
CASSSVGTQPQHF
TGTGCCAGCAGTTCAGTAGGGACTCAGCCCCAGCATTTT
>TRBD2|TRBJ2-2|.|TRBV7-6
CASSPNGGVRTGELFF
TGTGCCAGCAGCCCCAACGGGGGGGTGAGGACCGGGGAGCTGTTTTTT
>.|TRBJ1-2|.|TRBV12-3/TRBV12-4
CASSSYRVYGYTF
TGTGCCAGCAGTTCCTACAGGGTCTATGGCTACACCTTC
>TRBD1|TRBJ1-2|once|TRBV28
CASILGTANYGYTF
TGTGCCAGCATCCTCGGGACAGCGAACTATGGCTACACCTTC
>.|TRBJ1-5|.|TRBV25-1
CASTPAGLNQPQHF
TGTGCCAGCACCCCGGCCGGCCTCAATCAGCCCCAGCATTTT
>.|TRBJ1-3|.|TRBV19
CASTFGDGISGNTIYF
TGTGCCAGTACCTTTGGGGACGGAATCTCTGGAAACACCATATATTTT
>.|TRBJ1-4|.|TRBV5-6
CASSHRIFGTNEKLFF
TGTGCCAGCAGCCACAGGATTTTCGGAACTAATGAAAAACTGTTTTTT
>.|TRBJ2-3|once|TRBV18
CASAPRRGSGTDTQYF
TGTGCCAGCGCCCCCCGGCGAGGGTCGGGCACAGATACGCAGTATTTT
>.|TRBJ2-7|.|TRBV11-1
CASSFNWNPSYEQYF
TGTGCCAGCAGCTTTAACTGGAACCCCTCCTACGAGCAGTACTTC
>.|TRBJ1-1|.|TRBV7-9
CASSFSDPFGAFF
TGTGCCAGCAGCTTTTCAGACCCATTTGGGGCTTTCTTT
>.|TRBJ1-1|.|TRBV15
CATSRAPSHGTEAFF
TGTGCCACCAGCAGAGCCCCCTCCCATGGGACTGAAGCTTTCTTT
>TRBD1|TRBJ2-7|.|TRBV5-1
CASSLLGQTYEQYF
TGCGCCAGCAGCTTGCTGGGACAGACCTACGAGCAGTACTTC
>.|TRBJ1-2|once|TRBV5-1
CASRPGNSGYTF
TGCGCCAGCAGACCGGGGAATTCGGGCTACACCTTC
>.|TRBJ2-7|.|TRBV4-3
CASSPSRPGYEQYF
TGCGCCAGCAGCCCGAGCCGCCCGGGGTACGAGCAGTACTTC
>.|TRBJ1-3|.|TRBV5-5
CASSLGDMAGNTIYF
TGTGCCAGCAGCTTGGGGGACATGGCTGGAAACACCATATATTTT
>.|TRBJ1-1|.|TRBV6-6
CASSIEDRGRAFF
TGTGCCAGCAGTATCGAGGATCGGGGTAGGGCTTTCTTT
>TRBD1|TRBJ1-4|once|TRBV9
CASSPFRGPQSEKLFF
TGTGCCAGCAGCCCTTTTAGGGGGCCCCAGTCGGAAAAACTGTTTTTT
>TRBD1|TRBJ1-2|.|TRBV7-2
CASSPRTGDSYGYTF
TGTGCCAGCAGCCCGAGGACAGGGGATAGCTATGGCTACACCTTC
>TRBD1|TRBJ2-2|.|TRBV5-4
CASRMAGGSGGELFF
TGTGCCAGCAGGATGGCAGGGGGCTCGGGCGGGGAGCTGTTTTTT
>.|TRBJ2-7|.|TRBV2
CASINRAYEQYF
TGTGCCAGCATCAACAGGGCCTACGAGCAGTACTTC
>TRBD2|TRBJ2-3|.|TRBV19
CASIGGGGAQYF
TGTGCCAGTATTGGAGGCGGGGGAGCGCAGTATTTT
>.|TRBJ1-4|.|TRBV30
CAWIGRFSEKLFF
TGTGCCTGGATTGGGAGATTTAGTGAAAAACTGTTTTTT
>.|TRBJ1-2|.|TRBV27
CASSMGRGVGGGYTF
TGTGCCAGCAGTATGGGGAGGGGGGTAGGAGGTGGCTACACCTTC
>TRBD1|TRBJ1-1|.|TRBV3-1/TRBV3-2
CASSWTGENTEAFF
TGTGCCAGCAGCTGGACAGGGGAGAACACTGAAGCTTTCTTT
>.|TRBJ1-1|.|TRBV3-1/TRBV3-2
CASSERQAGSTEAFF
TGTGCCAGCAGCGAACGACAAGCGGGGAGCACTGAAGCTTTCTTT
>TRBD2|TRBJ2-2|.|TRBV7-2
CASSSRTSGRTGELFF
TGTGCCAGCAGCTCGAGGACTAGCGGGAGAACCGGGGAGCTGTTTTTT
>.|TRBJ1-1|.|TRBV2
CASSEGQGGYTEAFF
TGTGCCAGCAGTGAAGGGCAAGGGGGGTACACTGAAGCTTTCTTT
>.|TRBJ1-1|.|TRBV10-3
CAISEFPGPYLGKEAFF
TGTGCCATCAGTGAGTTTCCGGGACCCTATTTGGGAAAGGAGGCTTTCTTT
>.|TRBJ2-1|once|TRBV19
CASSIQFNEQFF
TGTGCCAGTAGTATTCAATTCAATGAGCAGTTCTTC
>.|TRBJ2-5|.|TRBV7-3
CASSLQGRGKKTQYF
TGTGCCAGCAGCTTACAGGGACGGGGAAAGAAGACCCAGTACTTC
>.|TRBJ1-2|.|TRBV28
CASRSEAYGYTF
TGTGCCAGCAGATCCGAGGCTTATGGCTACACCTTC
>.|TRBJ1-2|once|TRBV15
CATSRDRIGGNGYTF
TGTGCCACCAGCAGAGATCGTATAGGGGGTAATGGCTACACCTTC
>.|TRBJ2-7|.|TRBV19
CASSTGATYEQYF
TGTGCCAGTAGTACAGGGGCCACCTACGAGCAGTACTTC
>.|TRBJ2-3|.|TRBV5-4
CASSLVGRTDTQYF
TGTGCCAGCAGCTTGGTGGGCAGAACAGATACGCAGTATTTT
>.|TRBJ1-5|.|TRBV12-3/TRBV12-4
CASSLVIGQPQHF
TGTGCCAGCAGTTTAGTGATAGGTCAGCCCCAGCATTTT
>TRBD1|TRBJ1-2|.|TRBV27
CASSSTGGPYGYTF
TGTGCCAGCAGCTCGACAGGGGGGCCCTATGGCTACACCTTC
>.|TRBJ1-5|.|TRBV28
CASRGRGHSNQPQHF
TGTGCCAGCAGGGGGCGGGGTCATAGCAATCAGCCCCAGCATTTT
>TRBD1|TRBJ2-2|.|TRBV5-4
CASSVTWTGTNTGELFF
TGTGCCAGCAGCGTTACCTGGACAGGGACGAACACCGGGGAGCTGTTTTTT
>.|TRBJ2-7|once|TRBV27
CASSLWGQGPSYEQYF
TGTGCCAGCAGTTTATGGGGGCAGGGTCCCTCCTACGAGCAGTACTTC
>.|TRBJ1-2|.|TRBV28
CASTSSPGQPYGYTF
TGTGCCAGCACCTCAAGTCCCGGACAGCCCTATGGCTACACCTTC
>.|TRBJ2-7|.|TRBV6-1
CASSDRQGSSYEQYF
TGTGCCAGCAGTGATAGGCAGGGGAGCTCCTACGAGCAGTACTTC
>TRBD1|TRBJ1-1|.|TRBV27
CASTQGARDTEAFF
TGTGCCAGCACACAGGGGGCGCGGGACACTGAAGCTTTCTTT
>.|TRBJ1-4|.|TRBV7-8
CASSLVFDSGSPTNEKLFF
TGTGCCAGCAGCTTAGTTTTTGACAGTGGGTCCCCAACTAATGAAAAACTGTTTTTT
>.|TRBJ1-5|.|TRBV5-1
CASSLDRDNQPQHF
TGCGCCAGCAGCTTGGACAGGGATAATCAGCCCCAGCATTTT
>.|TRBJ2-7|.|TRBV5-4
CASSYPGTRTSEQYF
TGTGCCAGCAGTTACCCCGGGACCAGAACTAGCGAGCAGTACTTC
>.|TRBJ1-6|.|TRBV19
CASSIGPLRGSYNSPLHF
TGTGCCAGTAGTATTGGACCCCTTAGAGGCTCCTATAATTCACCCCTCCACTTT
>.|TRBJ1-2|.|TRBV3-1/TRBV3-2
CASSLGGNYGYTF
TGTGCCAGCAGCCTAGGGGGTAACTATGGCTACACCTTC